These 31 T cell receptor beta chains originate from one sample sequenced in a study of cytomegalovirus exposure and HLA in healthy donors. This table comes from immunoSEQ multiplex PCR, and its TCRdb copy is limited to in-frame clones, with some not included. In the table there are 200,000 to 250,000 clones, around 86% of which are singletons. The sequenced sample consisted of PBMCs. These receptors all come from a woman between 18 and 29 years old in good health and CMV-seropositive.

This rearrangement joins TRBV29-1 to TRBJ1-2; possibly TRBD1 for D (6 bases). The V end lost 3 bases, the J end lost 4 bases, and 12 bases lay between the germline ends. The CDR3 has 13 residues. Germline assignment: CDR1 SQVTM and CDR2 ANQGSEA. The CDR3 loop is CSVENRVAYGYTF. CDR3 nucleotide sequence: TGCAGCGTTGAGAACAGGGTTGCCTATGGCTACACCTTC.

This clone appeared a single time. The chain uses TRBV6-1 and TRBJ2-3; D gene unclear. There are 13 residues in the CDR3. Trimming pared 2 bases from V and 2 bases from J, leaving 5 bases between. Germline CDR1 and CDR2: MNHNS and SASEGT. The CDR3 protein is CASSESHTDTQYF. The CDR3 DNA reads TGTGCCAGCAGTGAATCACACACAGATACGCAGTATTTT.

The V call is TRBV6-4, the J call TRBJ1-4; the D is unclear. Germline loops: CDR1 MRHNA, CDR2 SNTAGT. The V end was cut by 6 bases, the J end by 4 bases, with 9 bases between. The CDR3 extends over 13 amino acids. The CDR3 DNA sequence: TGTGCCAGCAGCTTGGAGGTTAATGAAAAACTGTTTTTT. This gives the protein CASSLEVNEKLFF.

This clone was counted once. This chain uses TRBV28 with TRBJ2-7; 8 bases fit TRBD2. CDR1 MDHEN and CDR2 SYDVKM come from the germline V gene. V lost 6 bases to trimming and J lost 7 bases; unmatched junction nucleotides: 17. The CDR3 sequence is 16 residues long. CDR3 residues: CASSPLTKSGRGEQYF. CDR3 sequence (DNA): TGTGCCAGCAGCCCCCTGACTAAAAGCGGGAGAGGGGAGCAGTACTTC.

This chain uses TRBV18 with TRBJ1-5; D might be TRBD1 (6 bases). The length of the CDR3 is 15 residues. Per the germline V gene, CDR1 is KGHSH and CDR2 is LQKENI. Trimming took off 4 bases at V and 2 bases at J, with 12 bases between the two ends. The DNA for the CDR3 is TGTGCCAGCTCACTTTCGGCAGGGGGCAATCAGCCCCAGCATTTT. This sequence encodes CASSLSAGGNQPQHF.

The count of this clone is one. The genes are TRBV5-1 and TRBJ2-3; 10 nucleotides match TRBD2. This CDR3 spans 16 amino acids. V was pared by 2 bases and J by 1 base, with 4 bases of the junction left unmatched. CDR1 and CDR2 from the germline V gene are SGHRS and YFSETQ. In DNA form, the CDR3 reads TGCGCCAGCAGCTTCTCCGGGACTAGCGGCACAGATACGCAGTATTTT. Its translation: CASSFSGTSGTDTQYF.

For the CDR3, the DNA is TGTGCCGGAGGAGGGGGGGTTAGCAATCAGCCCCAGCATTTT. Translated, it gives CAGGGGVSNQPQHF. The J gene is TRBJ1-5, the V gene TRBV30; possibly TRBD1 for D (6 bases). V was pared by 8 bases and J by 0 bases, with 14 bases between. This CDR3 is 14 amino acids long. CDR1 and CDR2 from the germline V gene are GTSNPN and SVGIG (reference sequence).

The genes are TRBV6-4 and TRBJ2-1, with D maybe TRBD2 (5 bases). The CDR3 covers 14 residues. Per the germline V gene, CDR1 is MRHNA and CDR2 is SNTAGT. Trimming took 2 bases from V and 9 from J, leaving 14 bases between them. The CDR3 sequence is CASSDGGPACEQFF. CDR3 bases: TGTGCCAGCAGTGACGGCGGGCCCGCCTGTGAGCAGTTCTTC.

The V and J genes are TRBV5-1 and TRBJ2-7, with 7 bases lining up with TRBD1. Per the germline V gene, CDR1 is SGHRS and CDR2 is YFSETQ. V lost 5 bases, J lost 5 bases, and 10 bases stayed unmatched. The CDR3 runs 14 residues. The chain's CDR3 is CASSSDRVEDEQYF. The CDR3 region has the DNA TGCGCCAGCAGTTCTGACAGGGTGGAGGACGAGCAGTACTTC.

This CDR3 reads CASSSGLVDTGELFF. The CDR3, as DNA: TGTGCCAGCAGCTCCGGGTTGGTTGACACCGGGGAGCTGTTTTTT. This chain joins TRBV11-2 and TRBJ2-2; no clear D. The CDR3 covers 15 residues. V lost 4 bases and J lost 3, with 12 bases in between. Germline assignment: CDR1 SGHAT and CDR2 FQNNGV.

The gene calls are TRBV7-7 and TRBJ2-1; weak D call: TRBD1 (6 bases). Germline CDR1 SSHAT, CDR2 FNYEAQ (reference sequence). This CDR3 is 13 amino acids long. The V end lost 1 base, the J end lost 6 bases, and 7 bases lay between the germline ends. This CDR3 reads CASSLDRVNEQFF. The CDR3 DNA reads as TGTGCCAGCAGCTTAGACAGGGTCAATGAGCAGTTCTTC.

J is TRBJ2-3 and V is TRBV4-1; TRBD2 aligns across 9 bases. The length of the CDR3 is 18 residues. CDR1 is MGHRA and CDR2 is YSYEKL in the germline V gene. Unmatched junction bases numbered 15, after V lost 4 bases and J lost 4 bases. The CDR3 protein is CASSRLAPLAGGPDTQYF. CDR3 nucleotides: TGCGCCAGCAGCCGCCTAGCCCCCCTGGCGGGAGGGCCAGATACGCAGTATTTT.

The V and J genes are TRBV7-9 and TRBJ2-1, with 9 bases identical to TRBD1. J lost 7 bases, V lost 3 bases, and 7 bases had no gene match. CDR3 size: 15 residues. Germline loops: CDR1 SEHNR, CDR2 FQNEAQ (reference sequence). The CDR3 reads CASSFSGQGPNEQFF. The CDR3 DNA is TGTGCCAGCAGCTTTTCGGGACAGGGACCGAATGAGCAGTTCTTC.

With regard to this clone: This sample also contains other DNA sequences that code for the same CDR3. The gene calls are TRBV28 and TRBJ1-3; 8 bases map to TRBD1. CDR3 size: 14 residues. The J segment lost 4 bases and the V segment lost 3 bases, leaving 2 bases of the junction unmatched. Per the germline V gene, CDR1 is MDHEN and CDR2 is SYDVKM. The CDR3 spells CASSFRDRGNTIYF. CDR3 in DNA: TGTGCCAGCAGTTTCCGGGACAGGGGAAACACCATATATTTT.

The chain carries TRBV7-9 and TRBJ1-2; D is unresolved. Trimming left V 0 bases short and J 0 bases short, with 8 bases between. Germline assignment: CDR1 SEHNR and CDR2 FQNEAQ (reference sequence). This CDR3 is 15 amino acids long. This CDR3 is CASSLAGSSNYGYTF. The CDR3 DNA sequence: TGTGCCAGCAGCTTAGCGGGGAGCTCTAACTATGGCTACACCTTC.

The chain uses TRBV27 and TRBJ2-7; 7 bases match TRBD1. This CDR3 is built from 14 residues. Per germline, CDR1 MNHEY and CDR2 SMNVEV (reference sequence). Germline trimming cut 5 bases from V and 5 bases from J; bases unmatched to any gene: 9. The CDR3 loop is CASSIWTGNDEQYF. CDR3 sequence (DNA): TGTGCCAGCAGTATATGGACAGGCAACGACGAGCAGTACTTC.

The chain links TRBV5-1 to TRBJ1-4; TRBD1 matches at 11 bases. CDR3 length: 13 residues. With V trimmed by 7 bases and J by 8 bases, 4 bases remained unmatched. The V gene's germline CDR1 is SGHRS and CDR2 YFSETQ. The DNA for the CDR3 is TGCGCCAGCGCGGACAGGGGGCAGGAAAAACTGTTTTTT. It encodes CASADRGQEKLFF.

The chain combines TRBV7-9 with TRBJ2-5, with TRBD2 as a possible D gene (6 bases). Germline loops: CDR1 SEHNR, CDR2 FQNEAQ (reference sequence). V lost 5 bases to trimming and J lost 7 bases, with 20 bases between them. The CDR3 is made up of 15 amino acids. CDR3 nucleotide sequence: TGTGCCAGCAGCCCTACTAGTCGGGAGTTTGGGACCCAGTACTTC. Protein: CASSPTSREFGTQYF.

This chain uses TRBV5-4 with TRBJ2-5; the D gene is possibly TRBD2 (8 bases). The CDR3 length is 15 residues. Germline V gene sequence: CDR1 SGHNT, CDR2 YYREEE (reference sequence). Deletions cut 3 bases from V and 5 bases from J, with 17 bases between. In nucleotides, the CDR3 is TGTGCCAGCAGCTCGGGACTAGGGGGCCAGGAGACCCAGTACTTC. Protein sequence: CASSSGLGGQETQYF.

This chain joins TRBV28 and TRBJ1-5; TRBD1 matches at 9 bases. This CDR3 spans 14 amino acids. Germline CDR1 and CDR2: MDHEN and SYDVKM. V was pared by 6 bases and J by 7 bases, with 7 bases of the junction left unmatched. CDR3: CASRVQGAWQPQHF. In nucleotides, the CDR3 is TGTGCCAGCAGGGTACAGGGGGCTTGGCAGCCCCAGCATTTT.

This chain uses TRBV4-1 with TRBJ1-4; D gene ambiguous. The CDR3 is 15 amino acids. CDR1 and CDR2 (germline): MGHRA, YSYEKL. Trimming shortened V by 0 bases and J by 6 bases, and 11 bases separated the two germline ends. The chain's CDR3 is CASSQDPGDDEKLFF. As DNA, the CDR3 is TGCGCCAGCAGCCAAGATCCGGGTGATGATGAAAAACTGTTTTTT.

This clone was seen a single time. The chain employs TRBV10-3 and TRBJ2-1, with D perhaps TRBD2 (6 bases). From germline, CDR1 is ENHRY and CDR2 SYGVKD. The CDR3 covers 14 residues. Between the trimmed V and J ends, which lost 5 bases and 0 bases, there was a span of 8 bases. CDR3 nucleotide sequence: TGTGCCATCAGTCGGGACTTCTCCTACAATGAGCAGTTCTTC. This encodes CAISRDFSYNEQFF.

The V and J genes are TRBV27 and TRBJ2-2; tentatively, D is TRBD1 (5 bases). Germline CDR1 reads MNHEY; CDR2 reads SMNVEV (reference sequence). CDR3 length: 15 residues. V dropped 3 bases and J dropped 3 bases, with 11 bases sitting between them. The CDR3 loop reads CASSLLQGDTGELFF. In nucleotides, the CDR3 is TGTGCCAGCAGTTTGTTGCAGGGTGACACCGGGGAGCTGTTTTTT.

The chain's CDR3 is CASSVRDRGYEQYF. DNA of the CDR3: TGTGCCAGCAGTGTCCGGGACAGGGGCTACGAGCAGTACTTC. The chain has TRBV25-1 and TRBJ2-7; the match to TRBD1 covers 10 bases. The CDR3 sequence is 14 residues long. Per germline, CDR1 MGHDK and CDR2 SYGVNS. V lost 4 bases and J lost 3; bases outside the gene matches: 3.

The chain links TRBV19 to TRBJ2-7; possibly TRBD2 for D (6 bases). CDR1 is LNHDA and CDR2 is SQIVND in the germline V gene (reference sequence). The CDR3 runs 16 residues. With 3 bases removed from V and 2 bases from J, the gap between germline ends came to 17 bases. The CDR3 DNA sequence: TGTGCCAGTAGTATCCCCGGGGGACGGGCCCCCTACGAGCAGTACTTC. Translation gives CASSIPGGRAPYEQYF.

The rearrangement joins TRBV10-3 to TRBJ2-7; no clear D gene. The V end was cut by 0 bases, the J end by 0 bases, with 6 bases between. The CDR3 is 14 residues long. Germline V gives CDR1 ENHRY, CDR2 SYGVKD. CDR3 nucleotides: TGTGCCATCAGTGAGTCTGGCACCTCCTACGAGCAGTACTTC. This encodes CAISESGTSYEQYF.

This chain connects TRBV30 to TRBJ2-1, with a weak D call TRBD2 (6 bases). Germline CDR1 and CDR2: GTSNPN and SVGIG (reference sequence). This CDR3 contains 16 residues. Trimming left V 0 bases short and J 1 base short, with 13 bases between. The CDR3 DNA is TGTGCCTGGAGTGTGACCGGGCGGGGTTCCTACAATGAGCAGTTCTTC. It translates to CAWSVTGRGSYNEQFF.

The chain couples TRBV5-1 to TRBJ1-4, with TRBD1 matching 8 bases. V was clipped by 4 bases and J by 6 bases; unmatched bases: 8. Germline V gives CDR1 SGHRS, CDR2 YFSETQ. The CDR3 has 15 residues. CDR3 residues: CASSAMGQVHEKLFF. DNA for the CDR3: TGCGCCAGCAGCGCGATGGGACAGGTTCATGAAAAACTGTTTTTT. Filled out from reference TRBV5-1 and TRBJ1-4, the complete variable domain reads KAGVTQTPRYLIKTRGQQVTLSCSPISGHRSVSWYQQTPGQGLQFLFEYFSETQRNKGNFPGRFSGRQFSNSRSEMNVSTLELGDSALYLCASSAMGQVHEKLFFGSGTQLSVL.

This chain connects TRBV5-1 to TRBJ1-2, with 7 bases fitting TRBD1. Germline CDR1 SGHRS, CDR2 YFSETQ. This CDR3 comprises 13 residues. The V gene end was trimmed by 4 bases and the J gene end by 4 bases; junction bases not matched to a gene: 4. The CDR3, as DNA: TGCGCCAGCAGCACGGGACAGACCTATGGCTACACCTTC. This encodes CASSTGQTYGYTF.

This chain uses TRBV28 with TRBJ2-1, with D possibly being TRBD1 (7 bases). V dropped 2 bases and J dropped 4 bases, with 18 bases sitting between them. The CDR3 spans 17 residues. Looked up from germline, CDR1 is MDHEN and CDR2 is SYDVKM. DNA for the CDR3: TGTGCCAGCAGTTTACGCCGTTCGGCGGGACAGTACAATGAGCAGTTCTTC. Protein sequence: CASSLRRSAGQYNEQFF. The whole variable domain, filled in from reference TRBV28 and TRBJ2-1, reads DVKVTQSSRYLVKRTGEKVFLECVQDMDHENMFWYRQDPGLGLRLIYFSYDVKMKEKGDIPEGYSVSREKKERFSLILESASTNQTSMYLCASSLRRSAGQYNEQFFGPGTRLTVL.

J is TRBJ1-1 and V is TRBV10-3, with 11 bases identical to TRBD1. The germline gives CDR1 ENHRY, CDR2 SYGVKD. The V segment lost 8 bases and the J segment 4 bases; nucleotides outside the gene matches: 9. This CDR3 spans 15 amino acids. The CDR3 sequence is CAIEKGTGGGTEAFF. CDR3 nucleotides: TGTGCCATCGAGAAGGGGACAGGGGGAGGCACTGAAGCTTTCTTT.